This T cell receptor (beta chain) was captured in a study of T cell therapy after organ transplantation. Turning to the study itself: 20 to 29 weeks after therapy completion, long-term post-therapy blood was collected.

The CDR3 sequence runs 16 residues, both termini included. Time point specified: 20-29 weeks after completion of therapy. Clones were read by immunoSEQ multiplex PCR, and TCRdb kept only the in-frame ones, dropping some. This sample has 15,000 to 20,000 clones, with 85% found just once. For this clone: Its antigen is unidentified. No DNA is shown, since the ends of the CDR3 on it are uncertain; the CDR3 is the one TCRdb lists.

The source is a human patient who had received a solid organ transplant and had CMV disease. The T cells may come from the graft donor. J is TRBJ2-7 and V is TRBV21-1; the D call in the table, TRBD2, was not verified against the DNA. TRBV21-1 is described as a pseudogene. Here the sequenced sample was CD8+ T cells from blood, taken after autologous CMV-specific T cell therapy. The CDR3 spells CASSKVGVGTTGEQYF.